This TCR beta chain was identified during a study of blood T cells in healthy people across ages (dated by TCRdb to between 2014 and 2017). About the study as a whole: Template switching captured roughly one uniquely barcoded TCR beta cDNA molecule per two T cells in model experiments. The donors were split into four age groups: young (average around 16 years), middle-aged (around 37), aged (more than 60) and long-lived (more than 80). To avoid experimental bias, donors of different ages were distributed randomly across sequencing lanes. Using the same blood draw, the study looked at two additional independent replicas of 1 million unique cDNA reads for two donors, one aged 18 to 30 and the other aged 80 or older. Age-related changes in TCR beta repertoire diversity were measured in the study by deep sequencing normalized with unique cDNA molecular identifiers.

The CDR3, cysteine through phenylalanine, is 12 amino acids long. The only DNA kept is the CDR3, 36 bases in frame from the first base. For CDR1 and CDR2, the germline V gene (reference sequence) lists SEHNR and FQNEAQ. Donors were roughly 40 systemically healthy Caucasian individuals from Russia aged roughly 6 to 90 years. Each donor gave roughly 9.5 milliliters of peripheral blood, collected into EDTA-treated Vacutainer tubes. Ficoll-Paque density-gradient centrifugation was used to isolate PBMCs, with at least 7 million per sample. Trizol reagent was used to extract total RNA from PBMCs, with at least 5 micrograms per sample. The percentages of naive CD45RAhigh/CD27high T cells were determined by flow cytometry on a PBMC aliquot from every donor. Results the study describes overall, beyond this receptor: As age increased, observed TCR beta diversity per million T cells dropped in a roughly linear way, and a significant reduction was already evident by age 40. Observed TCR beta diversity correlated strongly with the percentage of naive T cells measured by flow cytometry. The long-lived group showed more naive CD4+ T cells, fewer expanded clones and increased TCR diversity than the aged group, suggesting age selection. Since profiling was done on bulk unsorted PBMCs, naive and antigen-experienced compartments could not be conclusively compared. Because donor CMV infection status was unknown, age-related changes in expanded clonotypes were potentially confounded. Total diversity estimates from one million sequenced T cells were considered lower bounds and underestimates.

This clonotype was seen more than once but under ten times. No cognate antigen has been identified for it. At one of its ends the junction is not consistent with the germline gene, which may arise from a read error. To prepare the library, 5' RACE was applied. Sequencing was performed on an Illumina HiSeq 2500. The second PCR ran for roughly 7 to 11 cycles and used a J-beta primer mix along with a sample-barcoded 5' primer. A template-switch 5' adaptor carrying 12 random nucleotides introduced a unique molecular identifier onto each TCR beta cDNA molecule. Each sample yielded at least 3 million CDR3-containing paired-end reads. First-strand cDNA synthesis was performed from all RNA using the Mint cDNA synthesis kit, with priming by a TRBC-specific oligonucleotide. Following uracil-DNA glycosylase treatment, all cDNA underwent a first 18-cycle PCR with the universal primers M1SS and BC2_uni_R. The paper's processing steps were these. For normalization, 1 million high-quality reads were randomly selected from each sample, with every read carrying a distinct molecular identifier. Reads with shared molecular identifiers were discarded instead of being binned into consensus sequences. CDR3 identification, clonotype clustering and error correction used MiTCR with a Q25 quality threshold and the strictest error-elimination algorithm. A nonparametric unseen species model with Euler transformation was used to estimate lower-bound total TCR beta diversity. TCRdb reprocessed the public reads (quality trimming at Q25 with fastp, clone calling with MiXCR) and kept in-frame beta chains. Rows matching on CDR3 protein sequence are summarized as one entry with the most common DNA and genes. The V and J calls come from TCRdb's annotation, not from the publication. In all, the sample holds about a million distinct CDR3 sequences, and about 53% of those were seen once. The ten largest account for about a fifth of the sample.

Here the chain combines TRBV7-9 and TRBJ2-3, with the D gene uncertain. Material: blood. The TCR originated in a woman aged 60-75 years in good health. The CDR3 here reads CASSLMQDTQYF. The DNA sequence is as follows: TGTGCCAGTAGCTTAATGCAGGATACGCAGTATTTT.